The 20 T cell receptor beta chains reported below all come from one sample, sequenced in a study of vaccination effects on CD4 cells after COVID-19. Their cognate antigens are unknown. Culture proceeded for nine to eleven days, and CD4+ T cells were then isolated. Sequenced by immunoSEQ multiplex PCR; TCRdb stores in-frame clones only, minus some. The table shows fewer than 40,000 clones, with around 63% occurring only once. Sequencing used CD4+ T cells from PBMCs cultured without peptide, obtained before COVID-19 vaccination. The receptors stem from a human donor who received a COVID-19 vaccine.

The rearrangement joins TRBV7-8 to TRBJ2-1; 7 nucleotides agree with TRBD2. The CDR3 is 16 amino acids. V lost 5 bases to trimming and J lost 4 bases; unmatched junction nucleotides: 11. Germline CDR1 is SGHVS and CDR2 is FQNEAQ. This CDR3 is CASSTMSGIRYNEQFF. The CDR3, as DNA: TGTGCCAGCAGCACGATGAGCGGGATCAGGTACAATGAGCAGTTCTTC. The variable domain in full, completed from reference TRBV7-8 and TRBJ2-1, reads GAGVSQSPRYKVAKRGQDVALRCDPISGHVSLFWYQQALGQGPEFLTYFQNEAQLDKSGLPSDRFFAERPEGSVSTLKIQRTQQEDSAVYLCASSTMSGIRYNEQFFGPGTRLTVL.

The V and J genes are TRBV6-1 and TRBJ2-1; 10 bases map to TRBD1. V lost 1 base and J lost 6; bases outside the gene matches: 0. This CDR3 is built from 14 residues. Germline CDR1 MNHNS, CDR2 SASEGT. CDR3 coding DNA: TGTGCCAGCAGTGAAGGGACAGGGGGCAATGAGCAGTTCTTC. This translates into CASSEGTGGNEQFF.

This clone was found a few times. The chain combines TRBV7-9 with TRBJ1-3; 12 bases align to TRBD1. V gave up 3 bases and J gave up 0 bases; unmatched junction bases: 9. Germline V CDR1 and CDR2: SEHNR, FQNEAQ (reference sequence). The CDR3 has 19 amino acids. The DNA of the CDR3 is TGTGCCAGCAGCTTTTTAACCGGGACAGGGGGCGACTCTGGAAACACCATATATTTT. As protein: CASSFLTGTGGDSGNTIYF.

The chain carries TRBV9 and TRBJ1-4; 7 bases agree with TRBD1. This CDR3 spans 14 amino acids. Trimming at V came to 3 bases and at J to 5 bases, leaving 4 bases not matched to a gene. The germline V gene has CDR1 SGDLS and CDR2 YYNGEE. The DNA for the CDR3 is TGTGCCAGCAGCGCGGGACAGAGAAATGAAAAACTGTTTTTT. This gives the protein CASSAGQRNEKLFF.

The rearrangement links TRBV28 to TRBJ2-7, with D possibly matching TRBD2 (5 bases). The CDR3 runs 13 residues. V was cut by 4 bases and J by 3 bases, with 10 bases left in between. In germline, CDR1 is MDHEN, CDR2 SYDVKM. For the CDR3, the DNA is TGTGCCAGCAGTTCACAAACTAGCTACGAGCAGTACTTC. This codes for CASSSQTSYEQYF.

This clone has just a few counts. The rearrangement joins TRBV10-3 to TRBJ1-5; maybe TRBD1 (6 bases). The CDR3 covers 14 residues. Germline lookup yields CDR1 ENHRY and CDR2 SYGVKD. V was cut by 2 bases and J by 6 bases, with 11 bases left in between. CDR3 loop: CAISEHGQFQPQHF. The CDR3 coding sequence is TGTGCCATCAGTGAGCACGGACAGTTTCAGCCCCAGCATTTT.

There are a few counts of this clone. Here the CDR3 reads CASSGAGGAGELFF. DNA for the CDR3: TGTGCCAGTAGTGGGGCGGGAGGGGCCGGGGAGCTGTTTTTT. The genes are TRBV19 and TRBJ2-2; 9 bases are a match to TRBD2. The CDR3 is made up of 14 amino acids. Germline V gene data show CDR1 as LNHDA and CDR2 as SQIVND (reference sequence). V lost 5 bases, J lost 6 bases, and 4 bases stayed unmatched.

V and J are TRBV7-9 and TRBJ2-7; 14 nucleotides agree with TRBD2. The length of the CDR3 is 14 residues. V was pared by 7 bases and J by 3 bases, with 2 bases of the junction left unmatched. Germline CDR1 and CDR2: SEHNR and FQNEAQ (reference sequence). CDR3 in DNA: TGTGCCAGCACTGGACTAGCGGGAGGCTACGAGCAGTACTTC. It is translated as CASTGLAGGYEQYF.

This chain links TRBV12-3 or TRBV12-4 with TRBJ2-7, with D hard to call. Trimming stripped 5 bases from V and 3 bases from J, with 11 bases between. The CDR3 spans 13 residues. The CDR3 sequence is CASSPGTDYEQYF. As DNA, the CDR3 is TGTGCCAGCAGTCCCGGCACAGACTACGAGCAGTACTTC.

The gene calls are TRBV20-1 and TRBJ1-2; D possibly corresponds to TRBD1 (5 bases). Per germline, CDR1 DFQATT and CDR2 SNEGSKA (reference sequence). The CDR3 has 15 amino acids. V was pared by 3 bases and J by 8 bases, with 22 bases between. The CDR3 loop reads CSASTIGTISGGYTF. The CDR3 DNA is TGCAGTGCTAGTACAATCGGGACCATAAGTGGGGGCTACACCTTC.

The J gene is TRBJ1-1, the V gene TRBV18; no definite D call. Looked up from germline, CDR1 is KGHSH and CDR2 is LQKENI. The ends were cut back, 3 bases at V and 4 bases at J, with 12 bases in the middle. The CDR3 totals 14 residues. CDR3 coding DNA: TGTGCCAGCTCACCTAATGTTGAGTCCACTGAAGCTTTCTTT. This codes for CASSPNVESTEAFF.

The chain employs TRBV18 and TRBJ1-2; D is unresolved. This CDR3 region has 13 residues. The V end was cut by 3 bases, the J end by 6 bases, with 11 bases between. Germline assignment: CDR1 KGHSH and CDR2 LQKENI. CDR3 in amino acids: CASSPRGDDGYTF. CDR3 bases: TGTGCCAGCTCACCCCGCGGGGATGATGGCTACACCTTC.

This clone has just a few counts. This CDR3 reads CASTPGQGNSPLHF. The CDR3 DNA reads as TGTGCCAGCACCCCGGGACAGGGGAATTCACCCCTCCACTTT. The genes are TRBV6-5 and TRBJ1-6, with TRBD1 identical over 10 bases. The J segment lost 7 bases and the V segment lost 7 bases, leaving 4 bases of the junction unmatched. Germline values: CDR1 MNHEY, CDR2 SVGAGI. This CDR3 contains 14 residues.

The chain has TRBV7-2 and TRBJ2-5, with D perhaps matching TRBD2 (6 bases). Germline CDR1 and CDR2: SGHTA and FQGNSA. Trimming took 1 base from V and 4 from J, leaving 10 bases between them. CDR3 length: 14 residues. The CDR3 loop is CASSLDSGGETQYF. The CDR3 nucleotides read TGTGCCAGCAGCTTAGATAGCGGCGGAGAGACCCAGTACTTC.

The genes are TRBV11-2 and TRBJ2-2; D is tentatively TRBD1 or TRBD2 (5 bases each). Trimming pared 5 bases from V and 3 bases from J, leaving 13 bases between. CDR1 SGHAT and CDR2 FQNNGV come from the germline V gene. The CDR3 consists of 15 residues. CDR3 nucleotide sequence: TGTGCCAGCAGCCTCGCCAGGGAGTACACCGGGGAGCTGTTTTTT. As protein: CASSLAREYTGELFF.

The chain links TRBV4-1 to TRBJ2-3; 7 nucleotides agree with TRBD2. Germline CDR1 and CDR2: MGHRA and YSYEKL. The CDR3 extends over 15 amino acids. Trimming at V came to 5 bases and at J to 7 bases, leaving 12 bases not matched to a gene. The CDR3: CASSESGLDRNTQYF. In DNA, the CDR3 is TGCGCCAGCAGCGAAAGCGGACTAGATCGAAATACGCAGTATTTT.

The gene calls are TRBV19 and TRBJ2-1; TRBD2 aligns across 11 bases. The CDR3 is 17 residues long. CDR1 is LNHDA, CDR2 SQIVND, per germline (reference sequence). V shed 7 bases, J shed 3 bases, and the junction held 11 bases outside the gene matches. The CDR3: CASTSTSGGPNYNEQFF. The CDR3 DNA sequence: TGTGCCAGTACCTCAACTAGCGGGGGCCCTAACTACAATGAGCAGTTCTTC.

The rearrangement joins TRBV5-1 to TRBJ1-1; weak D call: TRBD1 (5 bases). The CDR3 contains 11 residues. Trimming stripped 5 bases from V and 5 bases from J, with 7 bases between. Looked up from germline, CDR1 is SGHRS and CDR2 is YFSETQ. The CDR3 here is CASRGETEAFF. CDR3 in DNA: TGCGCCAGCAGAGGGGAAACTGAAGCTTTCTTT.

The chain links TRBV7-9 to TRBJ2-7; D not certain. The CDR3 covers 11 residues. Germline V gene lookup returns CDR1 SEHNR and CDR2 FQNEAQ (reference sequence). The ends were cut back, 5 bases at V and 2 bases at J, with 4 bases in the middle. The DNA of the CDR3 is TGTGCCAGCAGCACCGCCTACGAGCAGTACTTC. It codes for CASSTAYEQYF.

V usage is TRBV30 and J usage is TRBJ1-6; no clear D gene. This CDR3 has 14 amino acids. Germline values: CDR1 GTSNPN, CDR2 SVGIG (reference sequence). Trimming took 0 bases from V and 10 from J, leaving 13 bases between them. This CDR3 is CAWSVDPTGSPLHF. The CDR3 DNA reads TGTGCCTGGAGTGTAGATCCTACGGGATCACCCCTCCACTTT.